This T cell receptor beta chain was profiled in a study of CD4 T cell repertoires in COVID-19. Donors had recovered from mild-to-severe COVID-19. Study-level results: In SARS-CoV and/or HKU1 spike cultures, between about 6 and 25% of SARS-CoV-2 clonotypes reappeared.

This clone was observed a few times. Its matching antigen is unknown. Using immunoSEQ multiplex PCR, the repertoire was profiled, and TCRdb retains in-frame clones only, with some absent. The repertoire consists of about 75,000 clones, with about four fifths occurring once and the leading ten covering approximately 0.55%. Germline assignment: CDR1 LNHDA and CDR2 SQIVND (reference sequence). The CDR3 has 13 amino acids. Trimming cost V 10 bases and J 4 bases; bases outside gene matches: 6. The TCR was taken from a human donor who had COVID-19. The rearrangement joins TRBV19 to TRBJ1-2; 10 bases map to TRBD1. This sample comprised CD4+ T cells from peripheral blood, obtained after recovery from COVID-19. CDR3 nucleotides: TGTGCCACCTCCCGGACAGGGGGCTATGGCTACACCTTC. Protein sequence: CATSRTGGYGYTF.